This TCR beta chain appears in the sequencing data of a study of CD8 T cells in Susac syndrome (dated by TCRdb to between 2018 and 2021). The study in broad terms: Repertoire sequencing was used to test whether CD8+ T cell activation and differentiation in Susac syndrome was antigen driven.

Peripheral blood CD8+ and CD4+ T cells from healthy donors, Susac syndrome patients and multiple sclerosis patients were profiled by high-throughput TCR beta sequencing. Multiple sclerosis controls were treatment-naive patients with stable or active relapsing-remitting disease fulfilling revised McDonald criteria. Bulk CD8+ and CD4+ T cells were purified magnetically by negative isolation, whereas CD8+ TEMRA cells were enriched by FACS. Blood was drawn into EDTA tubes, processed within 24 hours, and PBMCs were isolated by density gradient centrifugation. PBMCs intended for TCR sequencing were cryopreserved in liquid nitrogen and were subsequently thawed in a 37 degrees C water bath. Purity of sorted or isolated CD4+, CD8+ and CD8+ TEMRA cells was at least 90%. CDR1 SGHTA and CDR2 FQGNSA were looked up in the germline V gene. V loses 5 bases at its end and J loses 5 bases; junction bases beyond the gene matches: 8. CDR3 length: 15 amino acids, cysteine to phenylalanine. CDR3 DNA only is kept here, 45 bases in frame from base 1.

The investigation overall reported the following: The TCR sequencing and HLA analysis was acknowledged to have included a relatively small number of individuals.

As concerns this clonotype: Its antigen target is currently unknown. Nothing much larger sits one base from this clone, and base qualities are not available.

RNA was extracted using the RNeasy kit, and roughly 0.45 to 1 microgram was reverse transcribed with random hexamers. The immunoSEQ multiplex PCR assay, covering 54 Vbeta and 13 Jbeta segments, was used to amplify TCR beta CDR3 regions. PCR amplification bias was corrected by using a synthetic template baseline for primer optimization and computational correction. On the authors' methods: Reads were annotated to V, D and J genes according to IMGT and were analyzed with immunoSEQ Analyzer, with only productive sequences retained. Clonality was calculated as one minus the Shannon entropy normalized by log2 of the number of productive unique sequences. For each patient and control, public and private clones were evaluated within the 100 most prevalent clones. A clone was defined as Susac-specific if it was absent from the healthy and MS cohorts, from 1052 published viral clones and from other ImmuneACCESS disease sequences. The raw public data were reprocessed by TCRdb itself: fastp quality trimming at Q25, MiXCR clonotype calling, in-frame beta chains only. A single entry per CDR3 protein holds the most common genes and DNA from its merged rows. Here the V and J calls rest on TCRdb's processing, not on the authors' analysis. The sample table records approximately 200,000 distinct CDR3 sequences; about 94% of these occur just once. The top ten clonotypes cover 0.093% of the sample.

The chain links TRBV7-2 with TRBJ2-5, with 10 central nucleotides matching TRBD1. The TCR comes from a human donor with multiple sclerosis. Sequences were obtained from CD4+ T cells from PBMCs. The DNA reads TGTGCCAGCAGCCTAACCGGGACAGGGGTGGAGACCCAGTACTTC. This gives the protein CASSLTGTGVETQYF.